What follows are 13 T cell receptor beta chains derived from one specimen sequenced in a study of breast tumors, draining lymph nodes, adjacent tissues. Breast cancer patients provided tissue from their axillary draining lymph nodes. Each CDR3 protein gets one entry after TCRdb re-called the multiplex PCR reads with MiXCR. This repertoire shows about 180,000 distinct CDR3 sequences, approximately 30% found once; its top ten account for around 4%. Sequenced input: axillary lymph node tissue. These TCRs come from a female donor with breast cancer. Some clones in this sample may be carry-over from other donors' samples.

This clonotype came up a few times. A clone one base away is much larger, so this may be a read error. The genes are TRBV20-1 and TRBJ2-7; D could derive from TRBD1 or TRBD2 (5 bases each). This CDR3 is 15 amino acids long. CDR1 and CDR2 from the germline V gene are DFQATT and SNEGSKA (reference sequence). V was clipped by 0 bases and J by 5 bases, with 17 bases between them. CDR3 sequence (DNA): TGCAGTGCTAGAGAGGGGACCGGGGTTCCGAACGAGCAGTACTTC. Encoded protein: CSAREGTGVPNEQYF.

The rearrangement uses TRBV4-3 and TRBJ1-4; TRBD1 might be the D (5 bases). The V gene's germline CDR1 is LGHNA and CDR2 YSLEER. This CDR3 has 14 residues. Deletions cut 4 bases from V and 11 bases from J, with 17 bases between. The CDR3 sequence: CASSPGGVAGKLFF. CDR3 in DNA: TGCGCCAGCAGCCCCGGAGGGGTAGCGGGGAAACTGTTTTTT.

This clonotype was seen repeatedly, ten times or more. This chain links TRBV6-2 or TRBV6-3 with TRBJ1-4; TRBD1 is a possible D gene (5 bases). V was pared by 4 bases and J by 4 bases, with 7 bases between. This CDR3 spans 13 amino acids. CDR1 and CDR2 from the germline V gene are MNHEY and SVGEGT. The CDR3 region has the DNA TGTGCCAGCAGTTGGGACGGTAATGAAAAACTGTTTTTT. It encodes CASSWDGNEKLFF.

Comments on this clonotype: Lacking the conserved final phenylalanine or tryptophan, this CDR3 likely reflects a read error. The DNA is left out, because the CDR3 cannot be placed on it with certainty; the CDR3 is given as TCRdb lists it. The genes are TRBV7-2 and TRBJ2-5; the table names TRBD1, a call not compared with the DNA. CDR1 and CDR2 (germline): SGHTA, FQGNSA. Counting both end residues, the CDR3 totals 15 amino acids. This CDR3 reads CASSLETGYGYTFGS.

At least ten counts were recorded for this clonotype. The chain has TRBV29-1 and TRBJ2-4; D unresolved. Germline CDR1 is SQVTM and CDR2 is ANQGSEA. The V gene lost 4 bases and the J gene lost 5 bases, with 15 bases spanning the gap. This CDR3 comprises 14 residues. The CDR3 is CSVVLAEEQNIQYF. CDR3 bases: TGCAGCGTTGTTCTGGCAGAGGAGCAAAACATTCAGTACTTC.

As for this clonotype: Mismatch with germline at one junction end may stem from a read error. CDR3 nucleotide sequence: TGTGCCGGCAGCGGGCCCTTCTACACCTTC. Encoded protein: CAGSGPFYTF. The rearrangement joins TRBV9 to TRBJ1-2; unclear D gene. This CDR3 spans 10 amino acids. Germline assignment: CDR1 SGDLS and CDR2 YYNGEE.

This clonotype was counted many times. The chain employs TRBV12-5 and TRBJ2-1, with D tentatively TRBD2 (6 bases). The CDR3 has 13 residues. V dropped 2 bases and J dropped 16 bases, with 18 bases sitting between them. In germline, CDR1 is LGHNT, CDR2 FRNRAP. The CDR3 coding sequence is TGTGCTAGTGGTTTGTCCCCACCCCGGGGGAGTTTCTTC. Residues: CASGLSPPRGSFF.

Remarks on this clonotype: At one boundary the junction diverges from the germline segment, which might be a read error. The rearrangement uses TRBV6-5 and TRBJ2-2, with D maybe TRBD2 (5 bases). This CDR3 is 16 amino acids long. Germline CDR1 is MNHEY and CDR2 is SVGAGI. The DNA of the CDR3 is TGTGCCAGCAGTCACTCGTCCCTAGCCCGCACCGGGGAGCTGTTTTTT. Translated, it gives CASSHSSLARTGELFF.

Many counts were recorded for this clonotype. The gene calls are TRBV12-5 and TRBJ2-6; D assignment may be TRBD1 or TRBD2 (5 bases each). This CDR3 region has 17 residues. The V and J ends lost 4 bases and 4 bases respectively, with 17 bases between them. Germline V gene lookup returns CDR1 LGHNT and CDR2 FRNRAP. The CDR3 DNA reads TGTGCTAGTGGTTCGGCCGGGACCCTGGCCGGGGCCAACGTCCTGACTTTC. Protein product: CASGSAGTLAGANVLTF.

Concerning this clonotype: A much larger clone differs from this one at a single base, so this may be a read error. CDR3 coding DNA: TGCAGTGCTAGAGAGCGCCAGGGGAGGGCGCGTTTAGATACGCAGTATTTT. Its protein is CSARERQGRARLDTQYF. The chain employs TRBV20-1 and TRBJ2-3, with a tentative D call TRBD2 (7 bases). Germline V gene data show CDR1 as DFQATT and CDR2 as SNEGSKA (reference sequence). Trimming left V 0 bases short and J 5 bases short, with 21 bases between. CDR3 length equals 17 residues.

This clonotype came up a few times. A much larger clone differs by one base, so this may be a read error. This chain joins TRBV9 and TRBJ1-5, with a weak D call TRBD1 (6 bases). This CDR3 is 15 amino acids long. From germline, CDR1 is SGDLS and CDR2 YYNGEE. CDR3 amino acids: CASSVDSNSNQPPHF. For the CDR3, the DNA is TGTGCCAGCAGCGTGGACAGTAATAGCAATCAGCCCCCGCATTTT.

This clonotype was counted once. With a much larger clone just one base away, this may be a read error. V usage is TRBV24-1 and J usage is TRBJ1-2; D unclear. There are 12 residues in the CDR3. Germline assignment: CDR1 KGHDR and CDR2 SFDVKD. CDR3 coding DNA: TGTGCCTGGAGCGTGGGGATAGATGGCTTCACCTTC. Residues: CAWSVGIDGFTF.

This clonotype was detected only once. This sequence joins TRBV25-1 and TRBJ2-7; TRBD1 might be the D (5 bases). This CDR3 spans 11 amino acids. Germline loops: CDR1 MGHDK, CDR2 SYGVNS. CDR3 amino acids: CASRGTYEQYF. The CDR3 nucleotides read TGTGCTAGTAGGGGTACCTACGAGCAGTACTTC.